One and the same sample provided the 2 T cell receptor beta chains below, sequenced in a study of human T cells and chemical hapten exposure. The time point here: patch test 1, 2 weeks after DPC sensitization. The treatment is: therapeutic diphenylcyclopropenone sensitization with weekly scalp DPC. MiXCR, run by TCRdb on the RACE reads, gives a single entry per CDR3 protein. The repertoire holds around 380,000 distinct CDR3 sequences, with 4.8% as singletons. This specimen consisted of whole blood, obtained in connection with sensitization to the hapten diphenylcyclopropenone (DPC). The receptors shown here come from a woman aged 50 to 60 with alopecia areata. Some clones in this sample may be carry-over from other donors' samples.

This clonotype was counted only a few times. The CDR3 DNA follows: TGTGCCAGCAGCCAAGATCGCGGCAGGGGTTCACCCCTCCACTTT. Protein: CASSQDRGRGSPLHF. The V call is TRBV3-1, the J call TRBJ1-6; possibly TRBD1 for D (6 bases). V was shortened by 0 bases and J by 9 bases, with 12 bases between the two germline ends. The germline gives CDR1 LGHDT, CDR2 YNNKEL (reference sequence). The CDR3 runs 15 residues.

The V gene is TRBV6-5, the J gene TRBJ1-6; 10 bases are a match to TRBD1. The CDR3 spans 16 residues. Germline CDR1 and CDR2: MNHEY and SVGAGI. V shed 0 bases and J 7 bases; nucleotides not matched to a gene: 3. The CDR3 bases are TGTGCCAGCAGTTACTCGACGGGACAGGGGAATTCACCCCTCCACTTT. Translating it yields CASSYSTGQGNSPLHF.